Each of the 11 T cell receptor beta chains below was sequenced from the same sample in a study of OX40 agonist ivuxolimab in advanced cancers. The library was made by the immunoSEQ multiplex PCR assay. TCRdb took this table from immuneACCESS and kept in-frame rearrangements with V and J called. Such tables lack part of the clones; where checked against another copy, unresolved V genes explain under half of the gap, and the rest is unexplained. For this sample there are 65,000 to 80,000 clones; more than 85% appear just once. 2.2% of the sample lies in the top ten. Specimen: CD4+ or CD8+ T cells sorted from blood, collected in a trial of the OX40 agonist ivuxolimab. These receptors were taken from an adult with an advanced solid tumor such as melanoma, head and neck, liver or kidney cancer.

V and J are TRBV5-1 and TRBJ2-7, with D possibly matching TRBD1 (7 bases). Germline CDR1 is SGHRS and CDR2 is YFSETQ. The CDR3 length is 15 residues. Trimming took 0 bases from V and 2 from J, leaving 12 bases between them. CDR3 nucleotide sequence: TGCGCCAGCAGCTTGGAGGGCAGGGGGGCCTACGAGCAGTACTTC. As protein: CASSLEGRGAYEQYF.

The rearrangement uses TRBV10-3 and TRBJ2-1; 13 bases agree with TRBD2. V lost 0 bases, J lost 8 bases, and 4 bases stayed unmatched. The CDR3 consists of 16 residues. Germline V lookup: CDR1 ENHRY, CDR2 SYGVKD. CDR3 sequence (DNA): TGTGCCATCAGTGAGTCGAGGACTAGCGGGAGTTATGAGCAGTTCTTC. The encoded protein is CAISESRTSGSYEQFF.

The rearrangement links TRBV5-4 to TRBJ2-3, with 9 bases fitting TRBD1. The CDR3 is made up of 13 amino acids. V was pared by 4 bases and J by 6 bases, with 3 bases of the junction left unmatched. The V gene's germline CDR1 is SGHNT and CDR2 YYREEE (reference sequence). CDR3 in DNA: TGTGCCAGCAGCCAACAGGGGGCTGATACGCAGTATTTT. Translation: CASSQQGADTQYF.

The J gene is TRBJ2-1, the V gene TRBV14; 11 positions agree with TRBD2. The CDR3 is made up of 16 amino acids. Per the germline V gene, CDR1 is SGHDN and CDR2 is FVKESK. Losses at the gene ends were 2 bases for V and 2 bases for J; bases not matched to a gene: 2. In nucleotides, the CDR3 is TGTGCCAGCAGCCAACCACTAGCGGGGGCCTACAATGAGCAGTTCTTC. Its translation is CASSQPLAGAYNEQFF. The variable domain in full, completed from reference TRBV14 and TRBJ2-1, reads EAGVTQFPSHSVIEKGQTVTLRCDPISGHDNLYWYRRVMGKEIKFLLHFVKESKQDESGMPNNRFLAERTGGTYSTLKVQPAELEDSGVYFCASSQPLAGAYNEQFFGPGTRLTVL.

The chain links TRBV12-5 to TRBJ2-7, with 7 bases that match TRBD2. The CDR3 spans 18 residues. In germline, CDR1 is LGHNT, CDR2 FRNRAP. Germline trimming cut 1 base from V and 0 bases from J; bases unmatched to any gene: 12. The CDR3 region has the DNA TGTGCTAGTGGTTTGGCCCTCTGGGGGGGTAGCGCCTCCTACGAGCAGTACTTC. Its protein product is CASGLALWGGSASYEQYF. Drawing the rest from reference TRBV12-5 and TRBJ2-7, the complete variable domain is DARVTQTPRHKVTEMGQEVTMRCQPILGHNTVFWYRQTMMQGLELLAYFRNRAPLDDSGMPKDRFSAEMPDATLATLKIQPSEPRDSAVYFCASGLALWGGSASYEQYFGPGTRLTVT.

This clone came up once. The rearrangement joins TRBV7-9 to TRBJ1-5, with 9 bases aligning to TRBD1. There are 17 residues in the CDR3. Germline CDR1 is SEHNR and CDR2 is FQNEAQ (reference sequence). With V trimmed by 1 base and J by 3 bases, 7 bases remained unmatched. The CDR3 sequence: CASSLDRTGASNQPQHF. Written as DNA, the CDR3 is TGTGCCAGCAGCTTAGATAGGACAGGGGCCTCCAATCAGCCCCAGCATTTT. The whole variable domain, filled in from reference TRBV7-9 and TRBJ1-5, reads DTGVSQNPRHKITKRGQNVTFRCDPISEHNRLYWYRQTLGQGPEFLTYFQNEAQLEKSRLLSDRFSAERPKGSFSTLEIQRTEQGDSAMYLCASSLDRTGASNQPQHFGDGTRLSIL.

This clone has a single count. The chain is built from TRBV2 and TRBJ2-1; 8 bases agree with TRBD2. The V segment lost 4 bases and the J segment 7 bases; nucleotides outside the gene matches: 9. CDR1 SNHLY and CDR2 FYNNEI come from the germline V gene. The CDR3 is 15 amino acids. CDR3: CASSVAVGGGNEQFF. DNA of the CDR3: TGTGCCAGCAGTGTCGCGGTCGGGGGGGGGAATGAGCAGTTCTTC.

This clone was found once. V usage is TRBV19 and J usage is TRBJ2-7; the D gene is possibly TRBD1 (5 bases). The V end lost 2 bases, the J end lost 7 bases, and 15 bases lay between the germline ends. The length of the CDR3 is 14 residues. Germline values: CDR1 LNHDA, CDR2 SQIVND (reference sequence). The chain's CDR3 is CASSIRQGVREQYF. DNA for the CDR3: TGTGCCAGTAGTATAAGGCAGGGTGTGCGGGAGCAGTACTTC.

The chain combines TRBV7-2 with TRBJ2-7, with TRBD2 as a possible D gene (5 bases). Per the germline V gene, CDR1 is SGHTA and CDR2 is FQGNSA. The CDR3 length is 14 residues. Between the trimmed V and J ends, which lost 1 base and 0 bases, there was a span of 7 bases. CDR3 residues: CASSLDRGSYEQYF. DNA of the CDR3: TGTGCCAGCAGCTTAGATCGGGGCTCCTACGAGCAGTACTTC.

CDR3: CASSPFAPIGQGYGYTF. CDR3 nucleotide sequence: TGCGCCAGCAGCCCCTTTGCGCCAATTGGACAGGGCTATGGCTACACCTTC. The rearrangement joins TRBV5-1 to TRBJ1-2; 8 bases are shared with TRBD1. V was pared by 4 bases and J by 4 bases, with 15 bases of the junction left unmatched. This CDR3 comprises 17 residues. Germline CDR1 and CDR2: SGHRS and YFSETQ.

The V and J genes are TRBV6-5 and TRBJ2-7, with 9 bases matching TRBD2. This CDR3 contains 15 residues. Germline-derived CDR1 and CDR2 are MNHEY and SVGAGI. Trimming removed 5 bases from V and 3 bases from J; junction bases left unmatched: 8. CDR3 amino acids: CASSQLAGDHYEQYF. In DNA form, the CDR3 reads TGTGCCAGCAGTCAATTAGCGGGGGACCACTACGAGCAGTACTTC.